These 20 T cell receptor beta chains originate from one sample sequenced in a study of shared clonotypes between healthy human individuals. Sequencing was performed with immunoSEQ multiplex PCR; in TCRdb, only in-frame clones are kept and a portion is missing. This sample has 2.3 million or so clones; roughly 93% occur once, and the top ten carry 0.39%. Material for sequencing was naive CD4+ T cells from PBMCs. This sample's subset: CD45RA+ positively selected. The receptors were sampled from a man aged 18 to 30 in good health. Some clones in this sample may be carry-over from other donors' samples.

V gene TRBV28 combines with J gene TRBJ2-5, with D possibly TRBD1 on 5 matching bases. With 5 bases removed from V and 1 base from J, the gap between germline ends came to 14 bases. Germline loops: CDR1 MDHEN, CDR2 SYDVKM. This CDR3 has 15 amino acids. The DNA of the CDR3 is TGTGCCAGCAGTCCACTCCGACAGTCCCAAGAGACCCAGTACTTC. Its translation: CASSPLRQSQETQYF.

CDR3 loop: CASSAWGEQYF. The CDR3 region has the DNA TGTGCCAGCTCCGCGTGGGGCGAGCAGTACTTC. The rearrangement joins TRBV18 to TRBJ2-7, with no clear D. Germline CDR1 KGHSH, CDR2 LQKENI. V lost 6 bases to trimming and J lost 6 bases, with 9 bases between them. This CDR3 has 11 residues.

In this sample, this clone turned up once. This chain uses TRBV27 with TRBJ2-7; D remains ambiguous. With 2 bases removed from V and 11 bases from J, the gap between germline ends came to 4 bases. CDR1 is MNHEY, CDR2 SMNVEV, per germline (reference sequence). The CDR3 loop spans 9 amino acids. This CDR3 reads CASSLAEYF. CDR3 DNA sequence: TGTGCCAGCAGTTTAGCGGAGTACTTC.

V and J are TRBV28 and TRBJ1-1, with 7 bases aligning to TRBD1. The CDR3 loop spans 17 amino acids. V lost 3 bases to trimming and J lost 0 bases; unmatched junction nucleotides: 10. The V gene's germline CDR1 is MDHEN and CDR2 SYDVKM. The CDR3 region is CASSFLEGAYLNTEAFF. As DNA, the CDR3 is TGTGCCAGCAGTTTTTTAGAGGGGGCCTACTTGAACACTGAAGCTTTCTTT.

The chain employs TRBV7-3 and TRBJ2-2; D uncertain. Germline CDR1 is SGHTA and CDR2 is FQGTGA. The CDR3 covers 16 residues. Trimming removed 5 bases at V and 4 bases at J, with 17 bases between. The CDR3 reads CASSPLGVRSTGELFF. CDR3 in DNA: TGTGCCAGCAGCCCCCTTGGGGTCAGAAGCACCGGGGAGCTGTTTTTT.

The chain recombines TRBV10-3 with TRBJ2-2; D is possibly TRBD2 (5 bases). CDR1 and CDR2 from the germline V gene are ENHRY and SYGVKD. Trimming took off 3 bases at V and 4 bases at J, with 9 bases between the two ends. This CDR3 is 14 amino acids long. The chain's CDR3 is CAISDGGTTGELFF. CDR3 coding DNA: TGTGCCATCAGTGATGGAGGTACCACCGGGGAGCTGTTTTTT.

J is TRBJ1-2 and V is TRBV2; 10 bases line up with TRBD1. Per germline, CDR1 SNHLY and CDR2 FYNNEI. This CDR3 contains 13 residues. The V segment lost 6 bases and the J segment 6 bases; nucleotides outside the gene matches: 4. The CDR3 reads CASRAGQGHGYTF. CDR3 nucleotide sequence: TGTGCCAGCAGAGCGGGACAGGGGCATGGCTACACCTTC.

This sequence joins TRBV29-1 and TRBJ1-2, with a tentative D call TRBD1 (6 bases). Trimming shortened V by 7 bases and J by 4 bases, and 13 bases separated the two germline ends. The CDR3 consists of 12 residues. The germline CDR1 and CDR2 sequences are SQVTM and ANQGSEA. The CDR3 is CSAEDRSYGYTF. CDR3 bases: TGCAGCGCCGAAGACAGGTCCTATGGCTACACCTTC.

The chain couples TRBV15 to TRBJ2-7; 7 bases align to TRBD2. After removal of 0 bases from V and 3 bases from J, the junction contained 8 bases not matched to a gene. The germline CDR1 and CDR2 sequences are LNHNV and YYDKDF (reference sequence). This CDR3 is 16 amino acids long. CDR3 residues: CATSRDGSGMGYEQYF. The CDR3 coding sequence is TGTGCCACCAGCAGAGATGGGAGCGGGATGGGCTACGAGCAGTACTTC.

This sequence joins TRBV4-2 and TRBJ1-6; D not certain. Per the germline V gene, CDR1 is LGHNA and CDR2 is YNFKEQ. The CDR3 consists of 15 residues. V was cut by 4 bases and J by 4 bases, with 11 bases left in between. CDR3 bases: TGTGCCAGCAGCCCCGCTACAGAGTATAATTCACCCCTCCACTTT. Protein sequence: CASSPATEYNSPLHF.

The V gene is TRBV19, the J gene TRBJ1-5; the D gene is possibly TRBD1 (5 bases). CDR3 length: 17 residues. Trimming shortened V by 3 bases and J by 2 bases, and 17 bases separated the two germline ends. Germline CDR1 and CDR2: LNHDA and SQIVND (reference sequence). CDR3 residues: CASSIGRQGGGNQPQHF. The CDR3 region has the DNA TGTGCCAGTAGTATTGGTCGTCAGGGAGGGGGCAATCAGCCCCAGCATTTT.

This clone has more than one count but fewer than ten. This chain links TRBV10-3 with TRBJ2-7, with D hard to call. The CDR3 consists of 15 residues. Germline V lookup: CDR1 ENHRY, CDR2 SYGVKD. Deletions cut 2 bases from V and 0 bases from J, with 11 bases between. CDR3 sequence reads: CAISEADLSSYEQYF. The CDR3 DNA is TGTGCCATCAGTGAGGCCGATCTTAGCTCCTACGAGCAGTACTTC.

The chain is built from TRBV9 and TRBJ2-7; D is perhaps TRBD1 (6 bases). CDR1 and CDR2 (germline): SGDLS, YYNGEE. This CDR3 has 16 amino acids. Trimming took off 3 bases at V and 1 base at J, with 17 bases between the two ends. The CDR3 DNA is TGTGCCAGCAGCGCTTTTGGACAGCTTTTGTCCTACGAGCAGTACTTC. Its translation is CASSAFGQLLSYEQYF.

The genes are TRBV6-5 and TRBJ1-4, with TRBD1 as a possible D gene (5 bases). CDR1 is MNHEY, CDR2 SVGAGI, per germline. V was shortened by 0 bases and J by 10 bases, with 15 bases between the two germline ends. The CDR3 sequence is 15 residues long. The CDR3: CASSYSWGGTGKLFF. The CDR3, as DNA: TGTGCCAGCAGTTACTCGTGGGGGGGAACGGGAAAACTGTTTTTT.

The V gene is TRBV27, the J gene TRBJ1-5; D is unresolved. With 5 bases removed from V and 10 bases from J, the gap between germline ends came to 18 bases. The CDR3 totals 14 residues. Per the germline V gene, CDR1 is MNHEY and CDR2 is SMNVEV (reference sequence). The CDR3 loop is CASSRSPRSLPQHF. The CDR3 coding sequence is TGTGCCAGCAGTCGAAGTCCCAGGTCTCTCCCCCAGCATTTT.

The rearrangement links TRBV21-1 to TRBJ2-7; TRBD1 is the table's D call and was not checked against the DNA. TRBV21-1 is reported as a pseudogene. The length of the CDR3 is 16 residues. CDR3 nucleotide sequence: TGTGCCAGCAGCAAAGCGCGCAGGCCGCGTACCTACGAGCAGTACTTC. Residues: CASSKARRPRTYEQYF.

The chain couples TRBV5-1 to TRBJ2-3; possible D gene TRBD1, 5 bases. This CDR3 is 16 amino acids long. V was shortened by 0 bases and J by 2 bases, with 13 bases between the two germline ends. Looked up from germline, CDR1 is SGHRS and CDR2 is YFSETQ. In DNA form, the CDR3 reads TGCGCCAGCAGCTTGGGTCAGGGAACCAACACAGATACGCAGTATTTT. Translated, it gives CASSLGQGTNTDTQYF.

The V and J genes are TRBV4-3 and TRBJ2-1; D not certain. The length of the CDR3 is 13 residues. Trimming removed 1 base at V and 9 bases at J, with 10 bases between. Per the germline V gene, CDR1 is LGHNA and CDR2 is YSLEER. The CDR3 DNA reads TGCGCCAGCAGCCAAGCCGGTAGGAGTGAGCAGTTCTTC. It encodes CASSQAGRSEQFF.

A few counts support this clone. This chain uses TRBV2 with TRBJ1-1; D is undetermined. Germline CDR1 reads SNHLY; CDR2 reads FYNNEI. The CDR3 sequence is 14 residues long. V was shortened by 4 bases and J by 0 bases, with 9 bases between the two germline ends. The CDR3 DNA follows: TGTGCCAGCAGTGTGGTACACTTGAACACTGAAGCTTTCTTT. Translation: CASSVVHLNTEAFF.

V and J are TRBV5-1 and TRBJ2-7; possible D gene TRBD2, 6 bases. The germline V and J ends were trimmed by 3 bases and 1 base, with 17 bases remaining between them. The CDR3 contains 16 residues. The germline V gene has CDR1 SGHRS and CDR2 YFSETQ. The CDR3 bases are TGCGCCAGCAGCTCTTCCCTTGGGACTGTATCCTACGAGCAGTACTTC. Residues: CASSSSLGTVSYEQYF.